Reported below is one T cell receptor (beta chain). Its specificity is unknown. This sample is drawn from a study of graft-versus-host responses after intestinal transplantation. Study-level background: Each of the recipients got a multivisceral, liver-intestinal, or isolated intestinal transplant.

From germline, CDR1 is SQVTM and CDR2 ANQGSEA. This CDR3 region has 15 residues. Deletions cut 7 bases from V and 0 bases from J, with 19 bases between. Broader study findings: Early post-transplant HvG declines were associated with peak circulating GvH clone levels.

TCRdb's table, derived via immunoSEQ multiplex PCR, lists solely in-frame clones and lacks some. This sample has 90,000 to 130,000 clones, with 93% found just once. Sequenced material: unstimulated CD8+ T cells sorted from spleen or lymph node cells, taken before intestinal transplant. The sequence came from a human donor who received an intestinal transplant. The rearrangement joins TRBV29-1 to TRBJ2-7; D is perhaps TRBD1 (8 bases). CDR3 amino acids: CSASGGQVNSYEQYF. In DNA, the CDR3 is TGCAGCGCCTCGGGGGGACAGGTCAACTCCTACGAGCAGTACTTC.